Shown below are 24 T cell receptor beta chains from a single sample sequenced in a study of cytomegalovirus exposure and HLA in healthy donors. Assay used: immunoSEQ multiplex PCR; TCRdb lists only in-frame clones, some missing. The sample gives about 160,000 clones, over 85% of which show up once; 10% to 13% is in the top ten. Specimen: PBMCs. These receptor sequences come from a woman aged 18-29 years in good health and CMV-seropositive.

The gene calls are TRBV7-3 and TRBJ2-1; D is undetermined. This CDR3 region has 15 residues. Trimming cost V 5 bases and J 2 bases, with 13 bases left between them. Germline V gene data show CDR1 as SGHTA and CDR2 as FQGTGA. This CDR3 is CASSPDGGTYNEQFF. DNA for the CDR3: TGTGCCAGCAGCCCAGATGGCGGAACCTACAATGAGCAGTTCTTC.

The rearrangement links TRBV9 to TRBJ2-1; 7 nucleotides align to TRBD2. Trimming at V came to 0 bases and at J to 6 bases, leaving 3 bases not matched to a gene. The CDR3 totals 14 residues. Germline loops: CDR1 SGDLS, CDR2 YYNGEE. CDR3 nucleotides: TGTGCCAGCAGCGTAGTCGGGGAGGGCAATGAGCAGTTCTTC. Translation gives CASSVVGEGNEQFF.

The rearrangement joins TRBV5-4 to TRBJ1-1; TRBD1 aligns across 12 bases. The junction had 5 bases not matched to a gene; V was cut back by 5 bases and J by 0 bases. Germline-derived CDR1 and CDR2 are SGHNT and YYREEE (reference sequence). The CDR3 loop spans 16 amino acids. The CDR3: CASRPGTGGLNTEAFF. The CDR3, as DNA: TGTGCCAGCAGGCCCGGGACAGGGGGCCTGAACACTGAAGCTTTCTTT.

V usage is TRBV30 and J usage is TRBJ2-3; no clear D. This CDR3 region has 12 residues. V was pared by 1 base and J by 2 bases, with 4 bases between. Germline V gene data show CDR1 as GTSNPN and CDR2 as SVGIG (reference sequence). The DNA for the CDR3 is TGTGCCTGGAGTGGAGCCACAGATACGCAGTATTTT. Protein product: CAWSGATDTQYF. Combining the CDR3 with reference TRBV30 and TRBJ2-3 gives the whole variable domain SQTIHQWPATLVQPVGSPLSLECTVEGTSNPNLYWYRQAAGRGLQLLFYSVGIGQISSEVPQNLSASRPQDRQFILSSKKLLLSDSGFYLCAWSGATDTQYFGPGTRLTVL.

This clone appeared a single time. V is TRBV19 and J is TRBJ1-3; 9 nucleotides align to TRBD1. J was trimmed by 3 bases and V by 2 bases; bases with no gene match: 11. Germline CDR1 LNHDA, CDR2 SQIVND (reference sequence). The CDR3 consists of 18 residues. Written as DNA, the CDR3 is TGTGCCAGTAGTATATACCGGGACAGGGCTTATGATGGAAACACCATATATTTT. It yields the protein CASSIYRDRAYDGNTIYF.

The chain links TRBV7-9 to TRBJ1-2, with D possibly being TRBD1 (6 bases). This CDR3 comprises 15 residues. CDR1 is SEHNR, CDR2 FQNEAQ, per germline (reference sequence). V shed 0 bases and J shed 8 bases, with 16 bases lying between them. The CDR3 DNA reads as TGTGCCAGCAGCTTAGCGGTTGGGGACACGCGAGGCTACACCTTC. Its protein is CASSLAVGDTRGYTF.

The chain combines TRBV11-3 with TRBJ2-1, with 8 bases identical to TRBD1. With V trimmed by 1 base and J by 8 bases, 7 bases remained unmatched. The CDR3 totals 15 residues. Germline V CDR1 and CDR2: SGHNT, YENEEA. In nucleotides, the CDR3 is TGTGCCAGCAGCTTAGGCCATGACAGGGGTGATGAGCAGTTCTTC. As protein: CASSLGHDRGDEQFF.

V gene TRBV28 combines with J gene TRBJ2-6; the D gene is possibly TRBD2 (5 bases). The germline V and J ends were trimmed by 6 bases and 0 bases, with 6 bases remaining between them. The CDR3 runs to 14 residues. Germline V gene data show CDR1 as MDHEN and CDR2 as SYDVKM. This chain's CDR3 is CASRRASGANVLTF. The CDR3 DNA reads TGTGCCAGCAGGCGGGCCTCTGGGGCCAACGTCCTGACTTTC.

This chain uses TRBV6-1 with TRBJ1-3; no clear D. Germline values: CDR1 MNHNS, CDR2 SASEGT. This CDR3 has 13 amino acids. V lost 7 bases and J 0 bases, leaving 7 bases between the germline ends. The CDR3 protein is CASTPLSGNTIYF. In DNA form, the CDR3 reads TGTGCCAGCACCCCCCTCTCTGGAAACACCATATATTTT.

CDR3 residues: CASRTSDRGEETQYF. DNA of the CDR3: TGTGCCAGCAGAACCTCGGACAGGGGGGAAGAGACCCAGTACTTC. The rearrangement joins TRBV6-5 to TRBJ2-5, with 10 nucleotides matching TRBD1. Germline V gives CDR1 MNHEY, CDR2 SVGAGI. V shed 6 bases, J shed 3 bases, and the junction held 7 bases outside the gene matches. This CDR3 spans 15 amino acids.

V usage is TRBV6-1 and J usage is TRBJ2-7; TRBD2 is a possible D gene (5 bases). Trimming took off 9 bases at V and 8 bases at J, with 23 bases between the two ends. This CDR3 has 14 residues. Germline CDR1 MNHNS, CDR2 SASEGT. The CDR3 bases are TGTGCCAGTCTATTCGAGGGCAGTAGTTCCAAGCAGTACTTC. Protein: CASLFEGSSSKQYF.

The chain combines TRBV19 with TRBJ1-4, with TRBD1 matching over 8 bases. The CDR3 has 16 residues. Losses at the gene ends were 5 bases for V and 12 bases for J; bases not matched to a gene: 17. Germline V lookup: CDR1 LNHDA, CDR2 SQIVND (reference sequence). The DNA of the CDR3 is TGTGCCAGTAGTGATCCCGGGACAGGATACGACCAACAACTGTTTTTT. It encodes CASSDPGTGYDQQLFF.

The chain carries TRBV13 and TRBJ2-7; D is possibly TRBD1 (6 bases). The CDR3 spans 14 residues. Per germline, CDR1 PRHDT and CDR2 FYEKMQ (reference sequence). V lost 1 base to trimming and J lost 2 bases, with 9 bases between them. CDR3 nucleotides: TGTGCCAGCAGCTTAGAACAGGGCACCTACGAGCAGTACTTC. This gives the protein CASSLEQGTYEQYF.

This sequence joins TRBV7-2 and TRBJ2-4; 10 nucleotides line up with TRBD2. The CDR3 is 18 amino acids. V lost 1 base to trimming and J lost 1 base; unmatched junction nucleotides: 7. Looked up from germline, CDR1 is SGHTA and CDR2 is FQGNSA. The CDR3 spells CASSLGLAGVAAKNIQYF. CDR3 sequence (DNA): TGTGCCAGCAGCTTAGGGCTAGCGGGAGTGGCGGCCAAAAACATTCAGTACTTC.

The chain links TRBV4-1 to TRBJ2-7; D not resolved. CDR1 and CDR2 from the germline V gene are MGHRA and YSYEKL. V was pared by 4 bases and J by 0 bases, with 10 bases between. The CDR3 is made up of 14 amino acids. CDR3 DNA: TGCGCCAGCAGCCTTCGACTTAGCTCCTACGAGCAGTACTTC. Translated: CASSLRLSSYEQYF.

In this sample, this clone turned up once. The chain employs TRBV5-1 and TRBJ2-1, with a weak D call TRBD2 (6 bases). Trimming took off 0 bases at V and 5 bases at J, with 18 bases between the two ends. Germline loops: CDR1 SGHRS, CDR2 YFSETQ. The CDR3 is made up of 17 amino acids. CDR3 sequence: CASSLADLPGVDNEQFF. In DNA form, the CDR3 reads TGCGCCAGCAGCTTGGCAGACCTCCCGGGGGTAGACAATGAGCAGTTCTTC.

In its sample, this clone was seen once. The chain links TRBV7-9 to TRBJ2-1, with 10 bases lining up with TRBD2. Germline CDR1 is SEHNR and CDR2 is FQNEAQ (reference sequence). After removal of 1 base from V and 6 bases from J, the junction contained 0 bases not matched to a gene. This CDR3 is 14 amino acids long. The CDR3 loop is CASSLGLAGNEQFF. The CDR3 nucleotides are TGTGCCAGCAGCTTAGGACTAGCGGGCAATGAGCAGTTCTTC. Combining the CDR3 with reference TRBV7-9 and TRBJ2-1 gives the whole variable domain DTGVSQNPRHKITKRGQNVTFRCDPISEHNRLYWYRQTLGQGPEFLTYFQNEAQLEKSRLLSDRFSAERPKGSFSTLEIQRTEQGDSAMYLCASSLGLAGNEQFFGPGTRLTVL.

The chain combines TRBV6-5 with TRBJ1-4, with 7 positions matching TRBD1. V lost 7 bases and J lost 6; bases outside the gene matches: 11. The CDR3 covers 15 residues. Germline CDR1 and CDR2: MNHEY and SVGAGI. Here the CDR3 reads CASKTTGNPYEKLFF. The CDR3 DNA reads TGTGCCAGCAAAACGACAGGGAATCCGTATGAAAAACTGTTTTTT.

DNA of the CDR3: TGTGCCAGCAGCTTAGCGGGTGACGTGGGCGGCTACACCTTC. It translates to CASSLAGDVGGYTF. V is TRBV7-9 and J is TRBJ1-2; D uncertain. V dropped 0 bases and J dropped 8 bases, with 13 bases sitting between them. CDR1 and CDR2 from the germline V gene are SEHNR and FQNEAQ (reference sequence). The CDR3 has 14 amino acids.

This sequence joins TRBV4-1 and TRBJ2-7; weak D call: TRBD2 (6 bases). This CDR3 region has 16 residues. CDR1 is MGHRA, CDR2 YSYEKL, per germline. The V end was cut by 1 base, the J end by 2 bases, with 15 bases between. CDR3 residues: CASSQATGTGAYEQYF. In nucleotides, the CDR3 is TGCGCCAGCAGCCAAGCCACCGGGACGGGGGCCTACGAGCAGTACTTC.

A few counts support this clone. This sequence joins TRBV6-1 and TRBJ2-2; weak D call: TRBD2 (5 bases). The CDR3 length is 14 residues. V was trimmed by 7 bases and J by 0 bases, leaving 9 bases between them. Germline assignment: CDR1 MNHNS and CDR2 SASEGT. This chain's CDR3 is CASTERPNTGELFF. CDR3 DNA sequence: TGTGCCAGCACGGAGCGGCCGAACACCGGGGAGCTGTTTTTT.

A few counts support this clone. The genes are TRBV15 and TRBJ2-1; the match to TRBD2 covers 11 bases. Germline values: CDR1 LNHNV, CDR2 YYDKDF (reference sequence). Trimming took 0 bases from V and 12 from J; bases not matched to a gene: 13. The CDR3 spans 17 residues. The CDR3 loop is CATSRDGRLAGPEVQFF. The CDR3 DNA sequence: TGTGCCACCAGCAGAGATGGGAGACTAGCGGGGCCCGAGGTGCAGTTCTTC.

The rearrangement joins TRBV19 to TRBJ1-3; TRBD1 agrees at 8 bases. CDR3 length: 15 amino acids. Per the germline V gene, CDR1 is LNHDA and CDR2 is SQIVND (reference sequence). Losses at the gene ends were 3 bases for V and 4 bases for J; bases not matched to a gene: 5. CDR3 loop: CASSIYRGDGNTIYF. DNA of the CDR3: TGTGCCAGTAGTATCTACAGGGGGGACGGAAACACCATATATTTT. The entire variable domain, with the rest obtained from reference TRBV19 and TRBJ1-3, is as follows: DGGITQSPKYLFRKEGQNVTLSCEQNLNHDAMYWYRQDPGQGLRLIYYSQIVNDFQKGDIAEGYSVSREKKESFPLTVTSAQKNPTAFYLCASSIYRGDGNTIYFGEGSWLTVV.

The chain has TRBV14 and TRBJ2-3; TRBD2 matches 10 bases. The ends lost 6 bases at V and 5 bases at J; junction bases unmatched: 14. In germline, CDR1 is SGHDN, CDR2 FVKESK. The CDR3 covers 17 residues. DNA for the CDR3: TGTGCCAGCAGACCAAATAGCGGGAGGATTGGGGGAGATACGCAGTATTTT. Translated, it gives CASRPNSGRIGGDTQYF.